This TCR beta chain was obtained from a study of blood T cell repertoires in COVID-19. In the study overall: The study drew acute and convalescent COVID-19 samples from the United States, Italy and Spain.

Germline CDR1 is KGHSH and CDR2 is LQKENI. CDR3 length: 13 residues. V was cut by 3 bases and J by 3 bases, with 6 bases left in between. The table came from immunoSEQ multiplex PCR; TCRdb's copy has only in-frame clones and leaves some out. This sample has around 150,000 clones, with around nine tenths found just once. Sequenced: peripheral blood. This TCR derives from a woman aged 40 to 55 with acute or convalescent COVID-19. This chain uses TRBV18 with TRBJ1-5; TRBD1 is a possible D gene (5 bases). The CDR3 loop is CASSPDINQPQHF. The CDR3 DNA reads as TGTGCCAGCTCACCGGACATCAATCAGCCCCAGCATTTT. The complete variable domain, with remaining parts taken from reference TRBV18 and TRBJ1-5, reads NAGVMQNPRHLVRRRGQEARLRCSPMKGHSHVYWYRQLPEEGLKFMVYLQKENIIDESGMPKERFSAEFPKEGPSILRIQQVVRGDSAAYFCASSPDINQPQHFGDGTRLSIL.